The present entry profiles one TCR beta chain with its context. Antigen specificity is unknown. V was trimmed by 1 base and J by 9 bases, leaving 8 bases between them. This CDR3 is built from 12 residues. The data stem from a study of T-cell reconstitution after alpha-beta-depleted transplantation in children. Molecular barcoding with unique molecular identifiers was used for the TCRbeta library. TCRdb itself ran the PCR reads through MiXCR, one entry per CDR3 protein. Altogether hundreds of thousands of distinct CDR3 sequences are present, 13% being singletons, with the ten largest covering 0.79%. General study findings and limits: It was reported that alpha-beta T cells came from several hundred expanded graft clones (about two months after transplant). TCRbeta diversity was high at day 60 in some patients (a result of surviving recipient T cells and thymic progenitors).

The sequences come from PBMCs, collected before TCRalphabeta/CD19-depleted stem cell transplant. J is TRBJ2-3 and V is TRBV12-3 or TRBV12-4; tentatively, D is TRBD2 (6 bases). This TCR was sampled from a girl aged 2-10 years with congenital amegakaryocytic thrombocytopenia, due to receive a stem cell transplant. Here the CDR3 DNA reads TGTGCCAGCAGTTTAGAGCGGGTGACGCAGTATTTT. It is translated as CASSLERVTQYF.